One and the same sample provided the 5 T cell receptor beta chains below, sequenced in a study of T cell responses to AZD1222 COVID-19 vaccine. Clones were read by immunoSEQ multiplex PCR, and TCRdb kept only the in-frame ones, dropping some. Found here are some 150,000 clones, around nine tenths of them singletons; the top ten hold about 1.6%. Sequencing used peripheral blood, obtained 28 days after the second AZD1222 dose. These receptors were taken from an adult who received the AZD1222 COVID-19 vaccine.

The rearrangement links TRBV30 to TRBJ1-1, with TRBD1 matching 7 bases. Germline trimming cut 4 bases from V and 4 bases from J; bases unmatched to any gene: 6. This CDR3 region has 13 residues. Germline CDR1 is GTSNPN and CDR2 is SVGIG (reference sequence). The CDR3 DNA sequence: TGTGCCTGGAAGCGGGGACAGCTCACTGAAGCTTTCTTT. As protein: CAWKRGQLTEAFF.

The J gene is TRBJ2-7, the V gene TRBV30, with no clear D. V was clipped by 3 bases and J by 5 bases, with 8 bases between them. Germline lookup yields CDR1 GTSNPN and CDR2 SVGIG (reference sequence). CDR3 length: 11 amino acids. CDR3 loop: CAWSRVHEQYF. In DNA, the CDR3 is TGTGCCTGGAGCCGCGTCCACGAGCAGTACTTC. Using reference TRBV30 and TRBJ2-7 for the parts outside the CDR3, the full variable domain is SQTIHQWPATLVQPVGSPLSLECTVEGTSNPNLYWYRQAAGRGLQLLFYSVGIGQISSEVPQNLSASRPQDRQFILSSKKLLLSDSGFYLCAWSRVHEQYFGPGTRLTVT.

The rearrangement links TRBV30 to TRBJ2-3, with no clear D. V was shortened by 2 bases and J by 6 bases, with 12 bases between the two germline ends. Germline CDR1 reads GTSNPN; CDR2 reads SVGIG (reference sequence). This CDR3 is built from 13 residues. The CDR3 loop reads CAWSNGLRDTQYF. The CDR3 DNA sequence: TGTGCCTGGAGTAACGGCTTGAGGGATACGCAGTATTTT.

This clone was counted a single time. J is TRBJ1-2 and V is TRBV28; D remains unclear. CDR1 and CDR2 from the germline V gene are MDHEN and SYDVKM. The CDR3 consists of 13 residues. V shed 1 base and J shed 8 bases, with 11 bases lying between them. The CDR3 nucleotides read TGTGCCAGCAGTTTATCGGGGAGAGGCGGCTACACCTTC. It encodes CASSLSGRGGYTF.

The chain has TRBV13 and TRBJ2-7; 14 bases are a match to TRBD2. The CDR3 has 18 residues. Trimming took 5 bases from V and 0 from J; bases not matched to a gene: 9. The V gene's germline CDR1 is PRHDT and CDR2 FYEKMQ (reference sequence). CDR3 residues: CASSQARTSGRSSYEQYF. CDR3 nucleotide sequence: TGTGCCAGCAGCCAAGCGAGGACTAGCGGGAGGAGCTCCTACGAGCAGTACTTC. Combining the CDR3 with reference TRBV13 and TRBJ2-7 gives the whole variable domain AAGVIQSPRHLIKEKRETATLKCYPIPRHDTVYWYQQGPGQDPQFLISFYEKMQSDKGSIPDRFSAQQFSDYHSELNMSSLELGDSALYFCASSQARTSGRSSYEQYFGPGTRLTVT.